The rows below give T cell receptor beta chains drawn from one sample of a study of blood T cell repertoires in COVID-19. Data came from immunoSEQ multiplex PCR; TCRdb stores just in-frame clones and leaves some out. The sample lists 300,000 to 450,000 clones; approximately 91% were seen once. The sample comprised PBMCs or T cells enriched from blood (not recorded which). The source is a woman in her 30s who had been exposed to COVID-19. The CDR3 runs from the conserved cysteine through the conserved F or W. Each record gives: J gene, D gene, clone size, V gene, CDR3 protein, CDR3 DNA. The D gene is left open where the match is weak. Clone size is stated in some rows and not others, as once, few, many or a class when expanded.

>TRBJ2-3|NA|NA|TRBV6-5
CASRGLNPSTDTQYF
TGTGCCAGCAGAGGACTAAACCCAAGCACAGATACGCAGTATTTT
>TRBJ1-2|NA|NA|TRBV7-2
CASSLGGAAGYTF
TGTGCCAGCAGCTTGGGGGGGGCGGCTGGCTACACCTTC
>TRBJ1-3|NA|NA|TRBV11-2
CASTQAGVDTIYF
TGTGCCAGCACCCAGGCAGGGGTGGACACCATATATTTT
>TRBJ1-5|TRBD1|NA|TRBV25-1
CASSGTGGRGHQPQHF
TGTGCCAGCAGTGGGACTGGGGGCAGGGGGCATCAGCCCCAGCATTTT
>TRBJ2-7|NA|NA|TRBV7-9
CASSLTGASYEQYF
TGTGCCAGCAGCTTAACGGGAGCGTCCTACGAGCAGTACTTC
>TRBJ1-4|NA|NA|TRBV28
CASRGGARGEKLFF
TGTGCCAGCAGGGGGGGGGCGCGTGGTGAAAAACTGTTTTTT
>TRBJ2-3|NA|NA|TRBV19
CASSAFGQLVSSATDTQYF
TGTGCCAGTAGTGCATTTGGACAGCTGGTGTCTTCGGCCACAGATACGCAGTATTTT
>TRBJ1-1|NA|NA|TRBV19
CATRITGDNTEAFF
TGTGCCACCCGTATCACAGGAGACAACACTGAAGCTTTCTTT
>TRBJ2-7|TRBD1|NA|TRBV4-2
CASSQTTGNYEQYF
TGTGCCAGCAGCCAGACGACAGGGAACTACGAGCAGTACTTC
>TRBJ2-1|NA|once|TRBV27
CASRTVAGGPGYEQFF
TGTGCCAGCAGGACCGTAGCCGGAGGGCCGGGTTATGAGCAGTTCTTC
>TRBJ2-7|NA|once|TRBV3-1/TRBV3-2
CASSQRAGAYEQYF
TGTGCCAGCAGCCAACGGGCAGGGGCCTACGAGCAGTACTTC
>TRBJ1-2|TRBD1|NA|TRBV5-1
CASSPSRDRTGGGYTF
TGCGCCAGCAGCCCGTCCCGGGACAGGACCGGAGGGGGCTACACCTTC
>TRBJ2-6|NA|once|TRBV6-5
CASSQTGANVLTF
TGTGCCAGCAGTCAGACTGGGGCCAACGTCCTGACTTTC
>TRBJ2-1|TRBD1|NA|TRBV10-2
CASIGTGMYEQFF
TGCGCCAGCATAGGGACAGGGATGTATGAGCAGTTCTTC
>TRBJ2-3|TRBD2|once|TRBV19
CASSIRTSADTQYF
TGTGCCAGTAGTATTCGGACTAGCGCAGATACGCAGTATTTT
>TRBJ2-5|TRBD1|NA|TRBV30
CAWSPGRQGMTQYF
TGTGCCTGGAGTCCTGGCCGACAGGGGATGACCCAGTACTTC
>TRBJ1-1|NA|NA|TRBV27
CASSLSAVPMNTEAFF
TGTGCCAGCAGTTTATCAGCGGTACCCATGAACACTGAAGCTTTCTTT
>TRBJ1-5|NA|NA|TRBV2
CASGDSGRINQPQHF
TGTGCCAGCGGCGACAGTGGAAGAATCAATCAGCCCCAGCATTTT
>TRBJ2-3|TRBD2|NA|TRBV5-1
CASSPRTSGTYTDTQYF
TGCGCCAGCAGCCCCAGGACTAGCGGGACGTACACAGATACGCAGTATTTT
>TRBJ1-5|NA|few|TRBV19
CASGETGRDQPQHF
TGTGCCAGTGGCGAAACAGGGAGAGATCAGCCCCAGCATTTT
>TRBJ1-2|TRBD1|once|TRBV7-2
CASSLEGAPGNGYTF
TGTGCCAGCAGCTTAGAGGGGGCGCCAGGGAATGGCTACACCTTC
>TRBJ2-7|NA|NA|TRBV14
CASSPPGRLLKYEQYF
TGTGCCAGCAGCCCCCCGGGGAGACTTTTAAAATACGAGCAGTACTTC
>TRBJ1-1|NA|NA|TRBV28
CASSSQEVWTTGTPERAEAFF
TGTGCCAGCAGTTCACAGGAAGTATGGACCACCGGAACCCCCGAACGAGCTGAAGCTTTCTTT
>TRBJ2-5|TRBD2|NA|TRBV7-9
CASSFPSAGALLQETQYF
TGTGCCAGCAGCTTTCCCAGCGCGGGAGCCCTACTCCAAGAGACCCAGTACTTC
>TRBJ1-6|NA|few|TRBV9
CASSVSGSRYNSPLHF
TGTGCCAGCAGCGTGTCAGGGTCCCGATATAATTCACCCCTCCACTTT
>TRBJ2-7|NA|NA|TRBV5-6
CASSSDSQPSYEQYF
TGTGCCAGCAGCTCCGACAGCCAACCCTCCTACGAGCAGTACTTC
>TRBJ1-1|NA|NA|TRBV28
CASTTRAEAFF
TGTGCCAGCACAACTAGGGCTGAAGCTTTCTTT
>TRBJ1-4|TRBD1|NA|TRBV12-3/TRBV12-4
CASSETGELFF
TGTGCCAGCAGTGAAACAGGGGAACTGTTTTTT
>TRBJ1-1|TRBD1|once|TRBV11-3
CASRPPGTGVVRAFF
TGTGCCAGCAGACCCCCCGGGACAGGGGTCGTTCGGGCTTTCTTT
>TRBJ2-3|TRBD1|once|TRBV29-1
CSVEGQGSTDTQYF
TGCAGCGTTGAAGGACAGGGGAGCACAGATACGCAGTATTTT
>TRBJ2-7|NA|once|TRBV21-1
CASRRNCASYEQYF
TGTGCCAGCAGGCGCAATTGTGCCTCCTACGAGCAGTACTTC
>TRBJ2-3|NA|NA|TRBV5-6
CASSFLRQGYTDTQYF
TGTGCCAGCAGCTTCCTCCGGCAGGGGTACACAGATACGCAGTATTTT
>TRBJ2-1|NA|NA|TRBV27
CASSLSPSATYNEQFF
TGTGCCAGCAGTTTATCCCCTAGCGCGACCTACAATGAGCAGTTCTTC
>TRBJ1-1|TRBD1|few|TRBV19
CASRMDDRGRRSPAFF
TGTGCCAGTAGGATGGATGACAGGGGGCGACGGTCTCCAGCTTTCTTT
>TRBJ1-6|NA|NA|TRBV27
CASSLRDNNNSPLHF
TGTGCCAGCAGTTTAAGGGACAACAATAATTCACCCCTCCACTTT
>TRBJ2-6|NA|few|TRBV19
CASRRDNSGANVLTF
TGTGCCAGTAGGAGGGACAACTCTGGGGCCAACGTCCTGACTTTC
>TRBJ2-6|TRBD1|NA|TRBV27
CASKRETGDLGGANVLTF
TGTGCCAGCAAGAGAGAGACAGGGGACCTTGGTGGGGCCAACGTCCTGACTTTC
>TRBJ2-3|NA|NA|TRBV7-9
CASSLFADTQYF
TGTGCCAGCAGCTTGTTCGCAGATACGCAGTATTTT
>TRBJ2-7|TRBD1|once|TRBV19
CASKPAGTGGYEQYF
TGTGCCAGTAAACCGGCCGGGACAGGGGGCTACGAGCAGTACTTC
>TRBJ2-5|TRBD1|NA|TRBV6-5
CASSKGAEETQYF
TGTGCCAGCAGCAAGGGGGCAGAAGAGACCCAGTACTTC
>TRBJ2-1|NA|NA|TRBV27
CASSFGQPSYNEQFF
TGTGCCAGCAGTTTTGGACAGCCCTCCTACAATGAGCAGTTCTTC
>TRBJ1-6|TRBD1|NA|TRBV28
CASSYPGTGVGRFGYNSPLHF
TGTGCCAGCAGTTATCCCGGGACAGGGGTCGGTCGGTTTGGCTATAATTCACCCCTCCACTTT
>TRBJ1-3|TRBD1|NA|TRBV18
CASSPRDRGSGNTIYF
TGTGCCAGCTCACCACGGGACAGGGGATCTGGAAACACCATATATTTT
>TRBJ1-5|TRBD1|NA|TRBV27
CASSPGQSSNQPQHF
TGTGCCAGCAGCCCGGGACAGTCAAGCAATCAGCCCCAGCATTTT
>TRBJ1-6|TRBD1|NA|TRBV11-3
CASSPDRENSPLHF
TGTGCCAGCAGCCCCGACAGGGAGAATTCACCCCTCCACTTT
>TRBJ2-1|TRBD2|NA|TRBV5-3
CARSLAGGSYNEQFF
TGTGCCAGAAGCTTGGCGGGAGGCTCCTACAATGAGCAGTTCTTC
>TRBJ1-1|NA|once|TRBV7-8
CASSLAPDRNTEAFF
TGTGCCAGCAGCTTAGCGCCAGACAGGAACACTGAAGCTTTCTTT
>TRBJ2-7|TRBD2|few|TRBV7-8
CASSLTLTSGSYEQYF
TGTGCCAGCAGCTTAACCCTGACTAGCGGATCCTACGAGCAGTACTTC
>TRBJ1-6|NA|NA|TRBV2
CASRLQGVGNSPLHF
TGTGCCAGCAGACTACAGGGCGTTGGAAATTCACCCCTCCACTTT
>TRBJ1-3|NA|NA|TRBV11-2
CASSRTDHGNTIYF
TGTGCCAGCAGCCGGACAGATCACGGAAACACCATATATTTT
>TRBJ2-2|NA|once|TRBV19
CASIQGQGATGELFF
TGTGCCAGTATTCAGGGGCAGGGTGCCACCGGGGAGCTGTTTTTT
>TRBJ1-5|TRBD1|NA|TRBV7-9
CASSSDRSNQPQHF
TGTGCCAGCAGCTCGGACAGGAGCAATCAGCCCCAGCATTTT
>TRBJ1-1|TRBD1|NA|TRBV12-5
CASGLDTKGASTEAFF
TGTGCTAGTGGTTTGGACACCAAGGGGGCATCGACTGAAGCTTTCTTT
>TRBJ2-7|NA|NA|TRBV28
CASSSLASYEQYF
TGTGCCAGCAGTTCACTCGCGAGCTACGAGCAGTACTTC